This T cell receptor beta chain was sequenced for a study of T cell responses to AZD1222 COVID-19 vaccine. A word on this clone: What it binds is unknown.

The study, taken as a whole, reports: Vaccine-associated CD4 TCRs ranged over spike, dominating at 160-218 and 743-854.

Germline CDR1 and CDR2: LGHDT and YNNKEL (reference sequence). The CDR3 length is 12 residues. Trimming stripped 5 bases from V and 0 bases from J, with 5 bases between. TCRdb keeps only in-frame clones here, not all; method: immunoSEQ multiplex PCR. The table shows about 270,000 clones, with around 92% occurring only once. This clonotype was obtained from an adult who received the AZD1222 COVID-19 vaccine. The rearrangement joins TRBV3-1 (or the pseudogene TRBV3-2) to TRBJ2-7; no firm D call. The material was peripheral blood, obtained 28 days after the second AZD1222 dose. The CDR3 loop reads CASSFLSYEQYF. CDR3 nucleotides: TGTGCCAGCAGCTTCCTCTCCTACGAGCAGTACTTC.